The source of this T cell receptor (beta chain) is a study of beta chain features in type 1 diabetes. Notes on the study in general: A potential PCR bias toward shorter templates would be equal in patient and control samples. A cDNA-based sequencing approach could over-represent cells with high TCR expression.

What was sequenced were expressed TCRB transcripts, since all of the isolated RNA had been reverse transcribed. Profiled with immunoSEQ multiplex PCR; TCRdb holds only in-frame clones, not every one. The table has fewer than 350,000 clones, 15% to 20% seen once; the top ten hold around 0.045%. CD4+ cells of the naive, central memory, regulatory and stem cell-like memory types were sorted via CD45RO/CCR7/CD25/CD127/CD95/CD27. Without exception, sorted populations had purity beyond 98%. On this clone: The antigen is undetermined.

Material for sequencing was naive CD4+ T cells from blood. The sequence derives from a woman aged 18-29 years in good health.

The CDR3 nucleotides are TGCGCCAGCAGCTTGGGACAGGGGATGGGCTACGAGCAGTACTTC. Its translation is CASSLGQGMGYEQYF. This rearrangement joins TRBV5-1 to TRBJ2-7, with 8 nucleotides matching TRBD1. The junction had 5 bases not matched to a gene; V was cut back by 0 bases and J by 3 bases. This CDR3 contains 15 residues. CDR1 is SGHRS, CDR2 YFSETQ, per germline.